This T cell receptor beta chain stems from a study of T cell responses to AZD1222 COVID-19 vaccine. Only in-frame clones appear in the TCRdb table, and some are missing; sequencing was by immunoSEQ multiplex PCR. Among over 75,000 clones listed, approximately 89% were seen once. V trimming: 4 bases; J trimming: 5 bases; junction bases outside the gene matches: 10. CDR1 and CDR2 (germline): MGHDK, SYGVNS. The CDR3 totals 16 residues. The starting material was peripheral blood, obtained on day 0 of AZD1222 vaccination. The receptor's source is an adult in good health. The V and J genes are TRBV25-1 and TRBJ2-5, with 10 bases aligning to TRBD1. Written as DNA, the CDR3 is TGTGCCAGCAGTGCCCGGACAGGGGGTACGGTTGAGACCCAGTACTTC. Residues: CASSARTGGTVETQYF.